Shown below are 5 T cell receptor beta chains from a single sample sequenced in a study of shared clonotypes between healthy human individuals. The assay was immunoSEQ multiplex PCR, and TCRdb's table has in-frame clones only and misses some. The data contain more than 2,000,000 clones, more than 80% of them singletons. The sequenced sample consisted of naive CD4+ T cells sorted from blood. The subset is: CD45RA+ positively selected. These TCRs come from a young man in good health.

This clone was recorded a few times. DNA of the CDR3: TGTGCCAGCAGCTTTTACGGGACGGATTATGGAAACACCATATATTTT. This codes for CASSFYGTDYGNTIYF. This chain uses TRBV7-4 with TRBJ1-3, with D possibly matching TRBD1 (5 bases). This CDR3 is 16 amino acids long. Trimming removed 3 bases at V and 3 bases at J, with 15 bases between. The V gene's germline CDR1 is SGHVT and CDR2 SQSDAQ.

This chain links TRBV10-3 with TRBJ1-6; the match to TRBD1 covers 9 bases. V shed 6 bases, J shed 7 bases, and the junction held 4 bases outside the gene matches. The V gene's germline CDR1 is ENHRY and CDR2 SYGVKD. The CDR3 extends over 14 amino acids. Written as DNA, the CDR3 is TGTGCCATCAGGGGGACAGGGCTGAATTCACCCCTCCACTTT. It codes for CAIRGTGLNSPLHF.

The rearrangement uses TRBV27 and TRBJ1-2; TRBD1 aligns across 8 bases. V gave up 0 bases and J gave up 4 bases; unmatched junction bases: 10. Germline CDR1 is MNHEY and CDR2 is SMNVEV (reference sequence). The CDR3 consists of 17 residues. The CDR3 DNA follows: TGTGCCAGCAGTTTATCGGGGCTTAGGACAGGGAGCTATGGCTACACCTTC. This gives the protein CASSLSGLRTGSYGYTF.

This chain links TRBV28 with TRBJ1-2, with D possibly being TRBD1 (5 bases). CDR3 length: 14 residues. Germline V gene lookup returns CDR1 MDHEN and CDR2 SYDVKM. Trimming removed 6 bases at V and 1 base at J, with 12 bases between. CDR3 residues: CASRVPGGNYGYTF. CDR3 in DNA: TGTGCCAGCAGGGTCCCGGGGGGTAACTATGGCTACACCTTC.

The V and J genes are TRBV5-4 and TRBJ2-7; 10 bases line up with TRBD2. The CDR3 extends over 16 amino acids. V lost 0 bases, J lost 4 bases, and 7 bases stayed unmatched. Germline V gene lookup returns CDR1 SGHNT and CDR2 YYREEE (reference sequence). CDR3 amino acids: CASSLGVVAGGYEQYF. The CDR3 DNA sequence: TGTGCCAGCAGCTTGGGGGTGGTAGCGGGAGGATACGAGCAGTACTTC.